The 22 T cell receptor beta chains given below trace back to one sample, sequenced in a study of blood T cell repertoires in COVID-19. Assay: immunoSEQ multiplex PCR; the TCRdb copy retains only in-frame clones and omits some. The sample comprises about 85,000 clones, about 90% of which are singletons, and roughly 4.5% rests with the top ten. What was sequenced was peripheral blood. The receptors here all came from a woman of 80 years or more with active or convalescent COVID-19.

J is TRBJ2-3 and V is TRBV2; the D is unclear. The length of the CDR3 is 11 residues. Germline V gives CDR1 SNHLY, CDR2 FYNNEI. V lost 7 bases and J 6 bases, leaving 8 bases between the germline ends. The CDR3 coding sequence is TGTGCCAGCACCCAGGCGGATACGCAGTATTTT. Its protein is CASTQADTQYF.

The CDR3 protein is CASMRQGRIEFSSGNTIYF. The CDR3 coding sequence is TGTGCCAGCATGAGACAGGGACGGATCGAATTCAGCTCTGGAAACACCATATATTTT. The V call is TRBV7-6, the J call TRBJ1-3, with 7 bases matching TRBD1. The CDR3 loop spans 19 amino acids. The germline V gene encodes CDR1 SGHVS and CDR2 FNYEAQ. V gave up 7 bases and J gave up 0 bases; unmatched junction bases: 18.

V is TRBV5-1 and J is TRBJ2-7, with 7 bases matching TRBD2. J lost 5 bases, V lost 0 bases, and 8 bases had no gene match. Germline lookup yields CDR1 SGHRS and CDR2 YFSETQ. The CDR3 sequence is 15 residues long. In DNA, the CDR3 is TGCGCCAGCAGCTTGGGGTCTAGCGGAGGAAACGAGCAGTACTTC. Protein sequence: CASSLGSSGGNEQYF.

The chain carries TRBV18 and TRBJ1-1; possible D gene TRBD1, 5 bases. Germline-derived CDR1 and CDR2 are KGHSH and LQKENI. The CDR3 spans 11 residues. The germline V and J ends were trimmed by 4 bases and 12 bases, with 12 bases remaining between them. CDR3 sequence reads: CASSQDRASFF. In DNA form, the CDR3 reads TGTGCCAGCTCACAAGACAGAGCTTCTTTCTTT.

The rearrangement links TRBV28 to TRBJ2-2, with D perhaps TRBD1 (5 bases). The CDR3 is 13 residues long. Germline V gives CDR1 MDHEN, CDR2 SYDVKM. The V and J ends lost 8 bases and 5 bases respectively, with 12 bases between them. Written as DNA, the CDR3 is TGTGCCAGCTACAAGGGGCGTACCGGGGAGCTGTTTTTT. Translated, it gives CASYKGRTGELFF. Complete variable domain (other parts from reference TRBV28 and TRBJ2-2): DVKVTQSSRYLVKRTGEKVFLECVQDMDHENMFWYRQDPGLGLRLIYFSYDVKMKEKGDIPEGYSVSREKKERFSLILESASTNQTSMYLCASYKGRTGELFFGEGSRLTVL.

Here the CDR3 reads CASSRRATNEKLFF. DNA of the CDR3: TGTGCCAGCAGTAGGAGGGCAACTAATGAAAAACTGTTTTTT. The chain couples TRBV27 to TRBJ1-4; D unresolved. Trimming removed 5 bases at V and 0 bases at J, with 7 bases between. The CDR3 consists of 14 residues. Germline assignment: CDR1 MNHEY and CDR2 SMNVEV (reference sequence). The full variable domain, rest sourced from reference TRBV27 and TRBJ1-4, is EAQVTQNPRYLITVTGKKLTVTCSQNMNHEYMSWYRQDPGLGLRQIYYSMNVEVTDKGDVPEGYKVSRKEKRNFPLILESPSPNQTSLYFCASSRRATNEKLFFGSGTQLSVL.

CDR3 in amino acids: CASSEAPSTYSYNEQFF. The CDR3 DNA is TGTGCCAGCAGCGAAGCCCCTTCAACCTACTCCTACAATGAGCAGTTCTTC. The chain carries TRBV3-1 (or the pseudogene TRBV3-2) and TRBJ2-1; no definite D call. CDR3 length: 17 amino acids. Germline CDR1 and CDR2: LGHDT and YNNKEL (reference sequence). Trimming left V 5 bases short and J 0 bases short, with 17 bases between.

This clone was picked up one time. The rearrangement links TRBV5-4 to TRBJ2-5; 9 nucleotides agree with TRBD1. Germline V gene lookup returns CDR1 SGHNT and CDR2 YYREEE (reference sequence). The CDR3 sequence is 15 residues long. The junction had 7 bases not matched to a gene; V was cut back by 2 bases and J by 5 bases. For the CDR3, the DNA is TGTGCCAGCAGCTTAGCGGACAGGGGCCACGAGACCCAGTACTTC. Protein sequence: CASSLADRGHETQYF.

This clone was counted once. The chain employs TRBV24-1 and TRBJ1-3; the D is unclear. The V end was cut by 8 bases, the J end by 4 bases, with 5 bases between. Germline loops: CDR1 KGHDR, CDR2 SFDVKD. The CDR3 is made up of 11 amino acids. In DNA form, the CDR3 reads TGTGCCACCATGGCCGGAAACACCATATATTTT. Encoded protein: CATMAGNTIYF.

The table lists this clone with a count of one. Written as DNA, the CDR3 is TGCGCCAGCAGCCTAATCCCTACAGGTGGCTCTGGAAACACCATATATTTT. It yields the protein CASSLIPTGGSGNTIYF. The chain uses TRBV5-1 and TRBJ1-3, with D perhaps matching TRBD1 (5 bases). Germline V gene lookup returns CDR1 SGHRS and CDR2 YFSETQ. There are 17 residues in the CDR3. V lost 4 bases, J lost 0 bases, and 17 bases lay in between. Using reference TRBV5-1 and TRBJ1-3 for the parts outside the CDR3, the full variable domain is KAGVTQTPRYLIKTRGQQVTLSCSPISGHRSVSWYQQTPGQGLQFLFEYFSETQRNKGNFPGRFSGRQFSNSRSEMNVSTLELGDSALYLCASSLIPTGGSGNTIYFGEGSWLTVV.

This rearrangement joins TRBV5-4 to TRBJ2-5; D ambiguous. CDR1 is SGHNT and CDR2 is YYREEE in the germline V gene (reference sequence). The CDR3 is 13 amino acids. V lost 4 bases and J lost 4, with 11 bases in between. CDR3 in DNA: TGTGCCAGCAGCACAAATCATGGAGAGACCCAGTACTTC. It specifies CASSTNHGETQYF.

The chain uses TRBV15 and TRBJ2-7, with D tentatively TRBD1 (6 bases). This CDR3 has 13 residues. Germline CDR1 is LNHNV and CDR2 is YYDKDF (reference sequence). V was clipped by 3 bases and J by 4 bases, with 10 bases between them. CDR3 amino acids: CATSSHRAYEQYF. CDR3 DNA sequence: TGTGCCACCAGCAGCCACAGGGCGTACGAGCAGTACTTC.

The chain employs TRBV15 and TRBJ2-1; 11 positions match TRBD2. Germline V lookup: CDR1 LNHNV, CDR2 YYDKDF (reference sequence). This CDR3 is built from 17 residues. With V trimmed by 0 bases and J by 7 bases, 8 bases remained unmatched. The CDR3 loop is CATSRDRTGTSGNEQFF. As DNA, the CDR3 is TGTGCCACCAGCAGAGACCGGACCGGGACTAGCGGTAATGAGCAGTTCTTC.

The gene calls are TRBV29-1 and TRBJ1-5; maybe TRBD1 (5 bases). Germline CDR1 SQVTM, CDR2 ANQGSEA. The V gene lost 6 bases and the J gene lost 3 bases, with 9 bases spanning the gap. This CDR3 spans 12 amino acids. CDR3 protein: CSVGDLNQPQHF. In DNA, the CDR3 is TGCAGCGTAGGGGATCTCAATCAGCCCCAGCATTTT.

The chain employs TRBV5-1 and TRBJ1-4; tentatively, D is TRBD1 (5 bases). Trimming removed 0 bases from V and 4 bases from J, with 19 bases in between. The CDR3 runs to 18 residues. Germline lookup yields CDR1 SGHRS and CDR2 YFSETQ. In DNA form, the CDR3 reads TGCGCCAGCAGCTTGGGTCCCTTAGGACAAGGAAATAATGAAAAACTGTTTTTT. Its protein product is CASSLGPLGQGNNEKLFF.

V and J are TRBV24-1 and TRBJ2-5; TRBD1 might be the D (5 bases). Trimming shortened V by 7 bases and J by 4 bases, and 9 bases separated the two germline ends. The CDR3 extends over 12 amino acids. Looked up from germline, CDR1 is KGHDR and CDR2 is SFDVKD. As DNA, the CDR3 is TGTGCCACCAGGGGGCATGGAGAGACCCAGTACTTC. This gives the protein CATRGHGETQYF.

This clone is a singleton in its sample. The rearrangement joins TRBV9 to TRBJ2-7, with TRBD1 as a possible D gene (5 bases). Deletions cut 3 bases from V and 6 bases from J, with 16 bases between. The germline CDR1 and CDR2 sequences are SGDLS and YYNGEE. This CDR3 is 14 amino acids long. CDR3 sequence: CASSAQAPSGEQYF. CDR3 in DNA: TGTGCCAGCAGCGCACAGGCGCCCTCAGGCGAGCAGTACTTC.

The sample holds a few counts of this clone. The V and J genes are TRBV10-1 and TRBJ2-5; 7 bases agree with TRBD2. CDR1 is WNHNN, CDR2 SYGVQD, per germline (reference sequence). J gave up 3 bases and V 0 bases, and 1 base lay outside the gene matches. This CDR3 is 14 amino acids long. The CDR3 sequence: CASSESAGEETQYF. As DNA, the CDR3 is TGCGCCAGCAGTGAGTCCGCGGGAGAAGAGACCCAGTACTTC.

The rearrangement joins TRBV15 to TRBJ2-5; TRBD2 matches 15 bases. CDR1 LNHNV and CDR2 YYDKDF come from the germline V gene (reference sequence). There are 18 residues in the CDR3. Trimming at V came to 4 bases and at J to 12 bases, leaving 18 bases not matched to a gene. The CDR3 DNA reads as TGTGCCACCAGCAAAAAAAGGGGACTAGCGGGAGGCACGTATATGAAGTACTTC. It specifies CATSKKRGLAGGTYMKYF.

The chain links TRBV19 to TRBJ1-4; TRBD1 matches 7 bases. Germline loops: CDR1 LNHDA, CDR2 SQIVND (reference sequence). The ends lost 7 bases at V and 7 bases at J; junction bases unmatched: 9. The CDR3 is made up of 14 amino acids. CDR3 region: CASIQGGYGEKLFF. The CDR3, as DNA: TGTGCCAGTATCCAGGGGGGATACGGTGAAAAACTGTTTTTT.

This chain connects TRBV5-1 to TRBJ2-5; the D gene is possibly TRBD1 (6 bases). CDR1 is SGHRS, CDR2 YFSETQ, per germline. CDR3 length: 14 amino acids. V was shortened by 0 bases and J by 4 bases, with 10 bases between the two germline ends. The CDR3 nucleotides read TGCGCCAGCAGCTTGGTTGCAGGGGCAGAGACCCAGTACTTC. Translating gives CASSLVAGAETQYF.

This chain joins TRBV28 and TRBJ2-7; 10 nucleotides align to TRBD2. Germline V gene sequence: CDR1 MDHEN, CDR2 SYDVKM. The CDR3 extends over 14 amino acids. V lost 6 bases to trimming and J lost 1 base; unmatched junction nucleotides: 3. CDR3 in amino acids: CASRLAGMSYEQYF. CDR3 nucleotide sequence: TGTGCCAGCAGACTAGCGGGAATGTCCTACGAGCAGTACTTC.